Shown below are 11 T cell receptor beta chains from a single sample sequenced in a study of T cell responses to AZD1222 COVID-19 vaccine. Profiling relied on immunoSEQ multiplex PCR, and the TCRdb table lists in-frame clones only, not all of them. The repertoire holds approximately 130,000 clones, with roughly 92% as singletons. Source: peripheral blood, taken 28 days after the second AZD1222 dose. Receptors were obtained from an adult who received the AZD1222 COVID-19 vaccine.

The chain carries TRBV12-3 or TRBV12-4 and TRBJ2-5, with D unresolved. Trimming removed 8 bases at V and 2 bases at J, with 6 bases between. CDR3 length equals 11 residues. CDR3 in amino acids: CASGIQETQYF. In nucleotides, the CDR3 is TGTGCCAGCGGGATACAAGAGACCCAGTACTTC.

The chain joins TRBV12-5 to TRBJ1-1, with D uncertain. The CDR3 is made up of 14 amino acids. Germline lookup yields CDR1 LGHNT and CDR2 FRNRAP. The ends were cut back, 2 bases at V and 3 bases at J, with 10 bases in the middle. The CDR3 nucleotides read TGTGCTAGTGGTTTGTCCGTCGGATACACTGAAGCTTTCTTT. It codes for CASGLSVGYTEAFF. The complete variable domain, with remaining parts taken from reference TRBV12-5 and TRBJ1-1, reads DARVTQTPRHKVTEMGQEVTMRCQPILGHNTVFWYRQTMMQGLELLAYFRNRAPLDDSGMPKDRFSAEMPDATLATLKIQPSEPRDSAVYFCASGLSVGYTEAFFGQGTRLTVV.

The chain links TRBV6-5 to TRBJ2-5; tentatively, D is TRBD1 or TRBD2 (5 bases each). The CDR3 has 13 residues. The germline V and J ends were trimmed by 7 bases and 5 bases, with 14 bases remaining between them. Germline V lookup: CDR1 MNHEY, CDR2 SVGAGI. The CDR3 reads CASTRRGSETQYF. The CDR3 DNA reads as TGTGCCAGCACGCGTCGGGGCTCGGAGACCCAGTACTTC.

The rearrangement uses TRBV19 and TRBJ1-5; tentatively, D is TRBD1 (5 bases). V was clipped by 2 bases and J by 8 bases, with 19 bases between them. CDR1 is LNHDA and CDR2 is SQIVND in the germline V gene (reference sequence). The CDR3 contains 16 residues. CDR3 coding DNA: TGTGCCAGTAGTATAAACTATGGGAGGGGTAGGGAGCCCCAGCATTTT. Translation: CASSINYGRGREPQHF.

This sequence joins TRBV5-1 and TRBJ2-5; 7 nucleotides align to TRBD2. V shed 3 bases and J 3 bases; nucleotides not matched to a gene: 5. The CDR3 runs to 14 residues. Germline CDR1 reads SGHRS; CDR2 reads YFSETQ. CDR3 sequence reads: CASSSGGVKETQYF. The CDR3 DNA reads as TGCGCCAGCAGCTCGGGAGGAGTGAAAGAGACCCAGTACTTC. Combining the CDR3 with reference TRBV5-1 and TRBJ2-5 gives the whole variable domain KAGVTQTPRYLIKTRGQQVTLSCSPISGHRSVSWYQQTPGQGLQFLFEYFSETQRNKGNFPGRFSGRQFSNSRSEMNVSTLELGDSALYLCASSSGGVKETQYFGPGTRLLVL.

CDR3 nucleotides: TGTGCCAGCACTCCCTTTCCTATCTCTGGAAACACCATATATTTT. Translated: CASTPFPISGNTIYF. The rearrangement joins TRBV2 to TRBJ1-3; D remains ambiguous. Deletions cut 7 bases from V and 0 bases from J, with 13 bases between. Per germline, CDR1 SNHLY and CDR2 FYNNEI. This CDR3 has 15 residues.

The chain couples TRBV3-1 (or the pseudogene TRBV3-2) to TRBJ1-1, with D possibly TRBD1 on 6 matching bases. The CDR3 totals 14 residues. V lost 3 bases to trimming and J lost 0 bases, with 8 bases between them. The V gene's germline CDR1 is LGHDT and CDR2 YNNKEL (reference sequence). The CDR3 is CASSHRGMNTEAFF. The CDR3 DNA sequence: TGTGCCAGCAGCCACAGGGGAATGAACACTGAAGCTTTCTTT.

The chain is built from TRBV19 and TRBJ1-5; no firm D call. With 7 bases removed from V and 2 bases from J, the gap between germline ends came to 12 bases. Germline-derived CDR1 and CDR2 are LNHDA and SQIVND (reference sequence). CDR3 size: 14 residues. The CDR3 sequence is CASKRNSGNQPQHF. CDR3 sequence (DNA): TGTGCCAGTAAAAGAAACAGTGGCAATCAGCCCCAGCATTTT. The full variable domain, rest sourced from reference TRBV19 and TRBJ1-5, is DGGITQSPKYLFRKEGQNVTLSCEQNLNHDAMYWYRQDPGQGLRLIYYSQIVNDFQKGDIAEGYSVSREKKESFPLTVTSAQKNPTAFYLCASKRNSGNQPQHFGDGTRLSIL.

V usage is TRBV24-1 and J usage is TRBJ2-5; D might be TRBD1 (6 bases). Germline V gives CDR1 KGHDR, CDR2 SFDVKD. The CDR3 loop spans 16 amino acids. The V end lost 3 bases, the J end lost 3 bases, and 16 bases lay between the germline ends. CDR3 sequence reads: CATSDATTGEKETQYF. As DNA, the CDR3 is TGTGCCACCAGTGATGCCACGACAGGAGAGAAAGAGACCCAGTACTTC.

The J gene is TRBJ1-1, the V gene TRBV27; D remains ambiguous. Trimming took off 8 bases at V and 1 base at J, with 14 bases between the two ends. The germline V gene encodes CDR1 MNHEY and CDR2 SMNVEV (reference sequence). This CDR3 contains 14 residues. CDR3 bases: TGTGCCAGCGAAGGAGGAGGGCAGAACACTGAAGCTTTCTTT. Residues: CASEGGGQNTEAFF.

This chain links TRBV4-3 with TRBJ2-5, with 15 bases fitting TRBD2. With 1 base clipped from V and 3 bases from J, the junction kept 6 bases outside the gene matches. CDR1 is LGHNA and CDR2 is YSLEER in the germline V gene. The CDR3 covers 18 residues. The CDR3 region has the DNA TGCGCCAGCAGCCAAGGGAGGACTAGCGGGGGGGCCGAAGAGACCCAGTACTTC. Protein product: CASSQGRTSGGAEETQYF.